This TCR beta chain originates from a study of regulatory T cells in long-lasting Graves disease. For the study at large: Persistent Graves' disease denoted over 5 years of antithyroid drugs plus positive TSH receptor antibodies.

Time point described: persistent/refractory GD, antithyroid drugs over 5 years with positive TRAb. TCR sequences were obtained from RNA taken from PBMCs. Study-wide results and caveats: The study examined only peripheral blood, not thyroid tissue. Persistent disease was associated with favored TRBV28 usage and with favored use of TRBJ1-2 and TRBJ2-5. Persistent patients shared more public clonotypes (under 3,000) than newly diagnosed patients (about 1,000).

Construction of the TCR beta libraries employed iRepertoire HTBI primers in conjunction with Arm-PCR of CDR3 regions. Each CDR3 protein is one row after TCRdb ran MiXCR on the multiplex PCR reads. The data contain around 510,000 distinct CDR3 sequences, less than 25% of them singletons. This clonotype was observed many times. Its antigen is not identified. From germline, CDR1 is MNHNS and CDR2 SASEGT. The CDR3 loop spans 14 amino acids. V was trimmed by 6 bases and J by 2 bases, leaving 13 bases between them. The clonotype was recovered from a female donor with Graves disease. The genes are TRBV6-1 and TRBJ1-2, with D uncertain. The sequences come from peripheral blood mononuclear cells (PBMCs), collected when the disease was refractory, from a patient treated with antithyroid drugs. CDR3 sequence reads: CASRTRGDNYGYTF. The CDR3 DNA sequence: TGTGCCAGCAGAACACGGGGTGACAACTATGGCTACACCTTC.